The rows below give T cell receptor beta chains drawn from one sample of a study of technical replicates of blood from a few donors. Sequenced by immunoSEQ multiplex PCR; TCRdb stores in-frame clones only, minus some. This sample carries tens of thousands of clones, approximately 90% of them seen once, and the ten largest clones take around 4.6%. The sample was PBMCs. The receptors derive from a human donor in good health. Some clones in this sample may be carry-over from other donors' samples. The CDR3 runs from the conserved cysteine through the conserved F or W. Each record gives: J gene, V gene, D gene, clone size, CDR3 DNA, CDR3 protein. The D gene is left open where the match is weak. Clone size is stated in some rows and not others, as once, few, many or a class when expanded.

>TRBJ2-2|TRBV27|-|-
TGTGCCAGCAGCAGGTACACCGGGGAGCTGTTTTTT
CASSRYTGELFF
>TRBJ2-5|TRBV29-1|TRBD2|-
TGCAGCGTTAACGGACTAGCGGGACACCAAGAGACCCAGTACTTC
CSVNGLAGHQETQYF
>TRBJ1-6|TRBV2|-|few
TGTGCCAGCAGCGAATCGGGCGGGAATTCACCCCTCCACTTT
CASSESGGNSPLHF
>TRBJ2-5|TRBV11-2|-|-
TGTGCCAGCAGCACAAGGACCCAGTACTTC
CASSTRTQYF
>TRBJ1-2|TRBV5-1|-|-
TGCGCCAGCAGCTTGGCGCAGGGTGGTTACTATGGCTACACCTTC
CASSLAQGGYYGYTF
>TRBJ2-2|TRBV7-9|-|once
TGTGCCAGCATAGCCCAGGCAGGGGAAACCGGGGAGCTGTTTTTT
CASIAQAGETGELFF
>TRBJ2-1|TRBV29-1|TRBD2|once
TGCAGCGTTGTGAGCGGGGGGGTCGGAGATGAGCAGTTCTTC
CSVVSGGVGDEQFF
>TRBJ2-7|TRBV28|-|-
TGTGCCAGCGCGAAGGTCCGGGGTCTCTCCTACGAGCAGTACTTC
CASAKVRGLSYEQYF
>TRBJ2-7|TRBV4-2|-|-
TGTGCCAGCAGCCAAGGTGTCAACTCCTACGAGCAGTACTTC
CASSQGVNSYEQYF
>TRBJ1-1|TRBV4-3|-|few
TGCGCCAGCAGCCAAGACAGTTTGAACACTGAAGCTTTCTTT
CASSQDSLNTEAFF
>TRBJ2-7|TRBV7-9|-|-
TGTGCCAGCGGAGGCTCTGGGGAGCAGTACTTC
CASGGSGEQYF
>TRBJ2-3|TRBV5-1|TRBD2|-
TGCGCCAGCAGACCGCAAACGAGTTGGGGGGGACGCACAGATACGCAGTATTTT
CASRPQTSWGGRTDTQYF
>TRBJ2-1|TRBV7-2|TRBD2|-
TGTGCCGGCCGCGCGGGGGGCTCCTACAATGAGCAGTTCTTC
CAGRAGGSYNEQFF
>TRBJ1-6|TRBV2|-|few
TGTGCCAGCAGTGCAGGTCCAAATTCACCCCTCCACTTT
CASSAGPNSPLHF
>TRBJ2-1|TRBV4-3|-|-
TGCGCCAGCAGCCAAGATCTCGGGGGGCGTTACAATGAGCAGTTCTTC
CASSQDLGGRYNEQFF
>TRBJ1-2|TRBV2|-|-
TGTGCCAGCGTACTAGAACAGGGTAACTATGGCTACACCTTC
CASVLEQGNYGYTF
>TRBJ2-3|TRBV5-8|TRBD2|-
TGTGCCAGCAGCCGGGGGGTAGCGGGAACAGATACGCAGTATTTT
CASSRGVAGTDTQYF
>TRBJ1-1|TRBV5-4|TRBD1|-
TGTGCCAGCAGCCGGGGGGGGACAGGGGCTCACACTGAAGCTTTCTTT
CASSRGGTGAHTEAFF
>TRBJ1-5|TRBV5-5|-|-
TGTGCCAGCAGTTACGACAACAATCAGCCCCAGCATTTT
CASSYDNNQPQHF
>TRBJ2-7|TRBV11-2|-|-
TGTGCCAGCAGCCCCCCCGGGACACCCTGGGAGCAGTACTTC
CASSPPGTPWEQYF
>TRBJ1-1|TRBV7-3|-|-
TGTGCCAGCAGCGCACAGGGACCTCCACAGAACACTGAAGCTTTCTTT
CASSAQGPPQNTEAFF
>TRBJ1-5|TRBV7-2|TRBD1|-
TGTGCCAGCAGTCGTACAGGGGGGGGACAGCCCCAGCATTTT
CASSRTGGGQPQHF
>TRBJ1-4|TRBV6-5|TRBD1|-
TGTGCCAGCAGCGACGGGACAGGGGCTCCGGAACTGTTTTTT
CASSDGTGAPELFF
>TRBJ1-2|TRBV19|TRBD1|many
TGTGCCAGTAGTTTGACAGGGGGCGCGGTCTACACCTTC
CASSLTGGAVYTF
>TRBJ2-7|TRBV29-1|TRBD1|-
TGCAGCGGGGGGACAGGGGTCGAGCAGTACTTC
CSGGTGVEQYF
>TRBJ2-7|TRBV6-6|TRBD2|-
TGTGCCAGCAGTTCCATTGTGGGGGGGGACGAGCAGTACTTC
CASSSIVGGDEQYF
>TRBJ1-1|TRBV5-1|-|-
TGCGCCAGCAGCTTGGCTGTTGCGGACACTGAAGCTTTCTTT
CASSLAVADTEAFF
>TRBJ2-1|TRBV27|-|few
TGTGCCAGCAGTACCCTTTGGCGGGGGACAAACAATGAGCAGTTCTTC
CASSTLWRGTNNEQFF
>TRBJ2-1|TRBV5-1|-|-
TGCGCCAGCAGCTTGGAACAAGGCACCGGCCGACGGGAGTTCTTC
CASSLEQGTGRREFF
>TRBJ1-2|TRBV30|TRBD1|-
TGTGCCTGGAGTACGACACTGCCTCGAACAGGGGAAAACTATGGCTACACCTTC
CAWSTTLPRTGENYGYTF
>TRBJ1-3|TRBV5-6|-|few
TGTGCCAGCAGCTACGGACGAACAGGAGGAAACACCATATATTTT
CASSYGRTGGNTIYF
>TRBJ1-1|TRBV5-5|-|-
TGTGCCAGCAGCTTGCGACTACAGAACACTGAAGCTTTCTTT
CASSLRLQNTEAFF
>TRBJ1-6|TRBV10-3|-|few
TGTGCCATCAGGCCAGGCGATTGGAATTCACCCCTCCACTTT
CAIRPGDWNSPLHF
>TRBJ2-2|TRBV9|-|-
TGTGCCAGCAGCGTAGCCCCGGGCCGGGAACTGGGCGGGGAGCTGTTTTTT
CASSVAPGRELGGELFF
>TRBJ2-7|TRBV5-1|TRBD1|-
TGCGCCAGCAGCTTAGGGGGCCTCGAGGGCGACGAGCAGTACTTC
CASSLGGLEGDEQYF
>TRBJ1-5|TRBV15|TRBD1|-
TGTGCCACCAGCAGGGGACAGGGGGCGTCTCAGCCCCAGCATTTT
CATSRGQGASQPQHF
>TRBJ2-7|TRBV5-4|TRBD1|-
TGTGCCAGCAGCAGGGAAACAGGGGGCTTCAACGAGCAGTACTTC
CASSRETGGFNEQYF
>TRBJ1-2|TRBV18|-|-
TGTGCCAGCTCACCACCCTCTTTAGCTAACTATGGCTACACCTTC
CASSPPSLANYGYTF
>TRBJ1-2|TRBV2|-|-
TGTGCCAGCAGCCGGGATTCGAACTATGGCTACACCTTC
CASSRDSNYGYTF
>TRBJ2-1|TRBV5-1|TRBD2|-
TGCGCCAGCAGCTTACCGACTAGCGGGAGACATGAGCAGTTCTTC
CASSLPTSGRHEQFF
>TRBJ2-2|TRBV7-9|TRBD2|-
TGTGCCAGCAGCTTCCCCACCGGGGGGGCTGCCGGGGAGCTGTTTTTT
CASSFPTGGAAGELFF
>TRBJ1-5|TRBV12-5|TRBD1|-
TGTGCTAGTGGTTTGGACAGGGGTTCCCAGCCCCAGCATTTT
CASGLDRGSQPQHF
>TRBJ1-6|TRBV30|-|-
TGTGCCTGGAGTGTAGGGACTGGCAATTCACCCCTCCACTTT
CAWSVGTGNSPLHF
>TRBJ2-1|TRBV5-5|-|-
TGTGCCAGCAGCTTGGCAGGGTTTGAGCAGTTCTTC
CASSLAGFEQFF
>TRBJ2-1|TRBV11-1|-|-
TGTGCCAGCAGCTTAGATACAGGGACCTACAATGAGCAGTTCTTC
CASSLDTGTYNEQFF
>TRBJ1-1|TRBV4-2|-|-
TGTGCCAGCAGCCAAGAAGACAGGTGGGGTGGGAACACTGAAGCTTTCTTT
CASSQEDRWGGNTEAFF
>TRBJ2-1|TRBV9|-|-
TGTGCCAGCTCCCCCGTAGGGGGCTCCTACAATGAGCAGTTCTTC
CASSPVGGSYNEQFF
>TRBJ2-1|TRBV28|-|-
TGTGCCAGCAGTTTATACAACAGGGACTACAATGAGCAGTTCTTC
CASSLYNRDYNEQFF
>TRBJ2-1|TRBV19|TRBD2|-
TGTGCCAGTAGTATAGATAAGACTAGCGGGGGGATTAGCTCCTACAATGAGCAGTTCTTC
CASSIDKTSGGISSYNEQFF
>TRBJ2-6|TRBV7-3|TRBD2|-
TGTGCCAGCAGCCTCGGGACTAGATCTGGGGCCAACGTCCTGACTTTC
CASSLGTRSGANVLTF
>TRBJ2-1|TRBV7-2|-|few
TGTGCCAGCAGCTTAACCAAAGCGGGCCGAGGAAGGTATGAGCAGTTCTTC
CASSLTKAGRGRYEQFF
>TRBJ1-5|TRBV4-1|-|-
TGCGCCAGCAGCCAAAGAATATACAGAAAAGATAGCAATCAGCCCCAGCATTTT
CASSQRIYRKDSNQPQHF
>TRBJ1-3|TRBV6-7|-|-
TGTGCCAGCAGTTACCGAGGACATTTAGGAAACACCATATATTTT
CASSYRGHLGNTIYF